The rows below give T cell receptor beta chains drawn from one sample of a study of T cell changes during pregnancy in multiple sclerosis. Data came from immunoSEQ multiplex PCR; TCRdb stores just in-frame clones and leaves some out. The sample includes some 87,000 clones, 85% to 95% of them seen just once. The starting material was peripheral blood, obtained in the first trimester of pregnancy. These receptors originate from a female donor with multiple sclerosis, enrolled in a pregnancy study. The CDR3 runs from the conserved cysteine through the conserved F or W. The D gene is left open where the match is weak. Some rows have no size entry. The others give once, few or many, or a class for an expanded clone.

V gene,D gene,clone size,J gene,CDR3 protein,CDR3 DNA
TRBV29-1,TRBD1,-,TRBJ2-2,CSVERSDRGRTGELFF,TGCAGCGTTGAACGGAGTGACAGGGGAAGGACCGGGGAGCTGTTTTTT
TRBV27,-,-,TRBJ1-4,CASSLSAGPEKLFF,TGTGCCAGCAGTTTATCGGCGGGACCAGAAAAACTGTTTTTT
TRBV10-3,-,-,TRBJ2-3,CAISERGITDTQYF,TGTGCCATCAGTGAGAGGGGGATCACAGATACGCAGTATTTT
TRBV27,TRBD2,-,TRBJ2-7,CASSFGGGLDEQYF,TGTGCCAGCAGTTTCGGCGGGGGGCTGGACGAGCAGTACTTC
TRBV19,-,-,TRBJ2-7,CASTHPGRVEQYF,TGTGCCAGTACACACCCCGGTCGGGTTGAGCAGTACTTC
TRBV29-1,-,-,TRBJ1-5,CSVQEYSNQPQHF,TGCAGCGTACAGGAATATAGCAATCAGCCCCAGCATTTT
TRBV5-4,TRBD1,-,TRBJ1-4,CASSLSSGQRNEKLFF,TGTGCCAGCAGCTTGTCGTCGGGACAGAGGAATGAAAAACTGTTTTTT
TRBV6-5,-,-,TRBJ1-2,CASSTGESSMWYTF,TGTGCCAGCAGTACTGGGGAGAGCTCTATGTGGTACACCTTC
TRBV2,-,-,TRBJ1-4,CASSEVRATNEKLFF,TGTGCCAGCAGTGAAGTACGGGCAACTAATGAAAAACTGTTTTTT
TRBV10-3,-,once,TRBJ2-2,CAIRDSTKNTGELFF,TGTGCCATCAGGGACAGTACAAAGAACACCGGGGAGCTGTTTTTT
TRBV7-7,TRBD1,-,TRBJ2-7,CASRQGSYEQYF,TGTGCTAGCCGACAGGGATCCTACGAGCAGTACTTC
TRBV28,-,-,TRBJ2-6,CASSSPLAGANVLTF,TGTGCCAGCAGTTCCCCTCTAGCCGGGGCCAACGTCCTGACTTTC
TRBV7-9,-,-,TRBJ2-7,CASSPPWEADEQYF,TGTGCCAGCAGCCCCCCGTGGGAGGCGGACGAGCAGTACTTC
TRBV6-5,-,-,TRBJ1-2,CASSYSTADYGYTF,TGTGCCAGCAGTTACTCGACAGCCGACTATGGCTACACCTTC
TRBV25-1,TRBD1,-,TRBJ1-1,CASRYRGVTGTEAFF,TGTGCCAGCAGATACAGGGGGGTGACGGGCACTGAAGCTTTCTTT